One sample yielded the 27 T cell receptor beta chains listed below, sequenced in a study of T cell responses to AZD1222 COVID-19 vaccine. Using immunoSEQ multiplex PCR, the repertoire was profiled, and TCRdb retains in-frame clones only, with some absent. This table holds around 130,000 clones, less than 95% found once. The sample consisted of peripheral blood, taken on day 0 of AZD1222 vaccination. Receptor source: an adult in good health.

The gene calls are TRBV4-1 and TRBJ2-7; weak D call: TRBD1 (6 bases). CDR1 is MGHRA, CDR2 YSYEKL, per germline. This CDR3 is 14 amino acids long. With 0 bases removed from V and 5 bases from J, the gap between germline ends came to 11 bases. The CDR3 DNA reads TGCGCCAGCAGCCAAGATGGGGGCAGGGACGAGCAGTACTTC. Amino acid sequence: CASSQDGGRDEQYF.

The chain links TRBV15 to TRBJ2-6, with a tentative D call TRBD1 (5 bases). The V end lost 3 bases, the J end lost 4 bases, and 16 bases lay between the germline ends. The CDR3 loop spans 17 amino acids. Germline values: CDR1 LNHNV, CDR2 YYDKDF (reference sequence). CDR3 protein: CATSSPAHRNGANVLTF. The CDR3 DNA sequence: TGTGCCACCAGCAGCCCAGCCCACAGGAACGGGGCCAACGTCCTGACTTTC.

The chain joins TRBV14 to TRBJ1-1; TRBD1 matches 8 bases. This CDR3 region has 13 residues. The J segment lost 8 bases and the V segment lost 5 bases, leaving 7 bases of the junction unmatched. Germline assignment: CDR1 SGHDN and CDR2 FVKESK. The CDR3 here is CASSTIRDREAFF. The CDR3, as DNA: TGTGCCAGCAGCACCATCCGGGACAGGGAAGCTTTCTTT.

J is TRBJ1-2 and V is TRBV20-1; D not resolved. Trimming removed 3 bases from V and 4 bases from J, with 6 bases in between. This CDR3 has 11 amino acids. CDR1 DFQATT and CDR2 SNEGSKA come from the germline V gene (reference sequence). The chain's CDR3 is CSASSTYGYTF. DNA of the CDR3: TGCAGTGCTAGTTCTACCTATGGCTACACCTTC.

V gene TRBV12-3 or TRBV12-4 combines with J gene TRBJ1-2; D is perhaps TRBD1 (6 bases). This CDR3 is built from 13 residues. Between the trimmed V and J ends, which lost 6 bases and 4 bases, there was a span of 12 bases. CDR3 amino acids: CASSHGTTYGYTF. For the CDR3, the DNA is TGTGCCAGCAGCCACGGGACAACCTATGGCTACACCTTC.

This chain joins TRBV3-1 (or the pseudogene TRBV3-2) and TRBJ2-3; D uncertain. Trimming removed 2 bases at V and 7 bases at J, with 10 bases between. Germline-derived CDR1 and CDR2 are LGHDT and YNNKEL (reference sequence). The CDR3 loop spans 13 amino acids. CDR3 protein: CASSQQTSNTQYF. CDR3 DNA: TGTGCCAGCAGCCAACAGACCTCCAATACGCAGTATTTT.

The chain joins TRBV6-5 to TRBJ2-7, with 7 bases aligning to TRBD2. The CDR3 is made up of 14 amino acids. In germline, CDR1 is MNHEY, CDR2 SVGAGI. The junction had 7 bases not matched to a gene; V was cut back by 7 bases and J by 1 base. CDR3 DNA sequence: TGTGCCAGCACCAAACCGGGGGGATCCTACGAGCAGTACTTC. It is translated as CASTKPGGSYEQYF.

The V gene is TRBV5-1, the J gene TRBJ2-3; the D call may be TRBD1 or TRBD2 (5 bases each). V was shortened by 2 bases and J by 2 bases, with 15 bases between the two germline ends. This CDR3 spans 16 amino acids. Germline CDR1 SGHRS, CDR2 YFSETQ. The CDR3, as DNA: TGCGCCAGCAGCTTCGGGGACCGGGGCCTCACAGATACGCAGTATTTT. This gives the protein CASSFGDRGLTDTQYF.

CDR3 DNA sequence: TGTGCCAGCAGTTGGACTAGCAGAAGGAACGAGCAGTACTTC. Translated, it gives CASSWTSRRNEQYF. This chain uses TRBV6-5 with TRBJ2-7, with 8 bases aligning to TRBD2. V lost 4 bases to trimming and J lost 5 bases; unmatched junction nucleotides: 7. The CDR3 is 14 residues long. CDR1 MNHEY and CDR2 SVGAGI come from the germline V gene.

V and J are TRBV9 and TRBJ1-3; D possibly corresponds to TRBD1 (5 bases). This CDR3 region has 17 residues. Germline V lookup: CDR1 SGDLS, CDR2 YYNGEE. Deletions cut 0 bases from V and 0 bases from J, with 13 bases between. For the CDR3, the DNA is TGTGCCAGCAGCGTAGGGGGGGAACTGTTCTCTGGAAACACCATATATTTT. It encodes CASSVGGELFSGNTIYF. Full variable domain (rest looked up from reference TRBV9 and TRBJ1-3): DSGVTQTPKHLITATGQRVTLRCSPRSGDLSVYWYQQSLDQGLQFLIQYYNGEERAKGNILERFSAQQFPDLHSELNLSSLELGDSALYFCASSVGGELFSGNTIYFGEGSWLTVV.

V and J are TRBV7-4 and TRBJ1-5, with unresolved D. This CDR3 spans 16 amino acids. Trimming removed 5 bases at V and 5 bases at J, with 19 bases between. Germline values: CDR1 SGHVT, CDR2 SQSDAQ. The CDR3 coding sequence is TGTGCCAGCAGCGTAGGAGGGCAGGCCCTTCATCAGCCCCAGCATTTT. Its translation: CASSVGGQALHQPQHF.

The chain employs TRBV11-3 and TRBJ2-7; TRBD1 matches at 10 bases. V shed 4 bases and J 10 bases; nucleotides not matched to a gene: 7. CDR3 length equals 13 residues. Looked up from germline, CDR1 is SGHNT and CDR2 is YENEEA. The CDR3 DNA follows: TGTGCCAGCAGCTCCAAAATGACAGGGGGCCAGTACTTC. This sequence encodes CASSSKMTGGQYF.

The chain has TRBV5-8 and TRBJ2-3; 11 nucleotides line up with TRBD1. This CDR3 region has 15 residues. Germline V CDR1 and CDR2: SGHTS, YDEGEE. V shed 4 bases, J shed 6 bases, and the junction held 7 bases outside the gene matches. This CDR3 is CASSGGQGASDTQYF. The CDR3 DNA follows: TGTGCCAGCAGCGGCGGACAGGGGGCGTCGGATACGCAGTATTTT.

This chain uses TRBV28 with TRBJ1-2; D is perhaps TRBD1 (5 bases). Trimming took off 5 bases at V and 5 bases at J, with 15 bases between the two ends. Looked up from germline, CDR1 is MDHEN and CDR2 is SYDVKM. The CDR3 loop spans 14 amino acids. CDR3 sequence (DNA): TGTGCCAGCAGTCCGGGGCAGAACCTATATGGCTACACCTTC. Protein sequence: CASSPGQNLYGYTF.

The rearrangement uses TRBV28 and TRBJ2-3; a weak D match, TRBD1 (5 bases). Germline values: CDR1 MDHEN, CDR2 SYDVKM. The CDR3 spans 13 residues. Between the trimmed V and J ends, which lost 3 bases and 4 bases, there was a span of 8 bases. The CDR3 DNA follows: TGTGCCAGCAGTTTGACAGTCCCAGATACGCAGTATTTT. As protein: CASSLTVPDTQYF. Variable domain in full (rest from reference TRBV28 and TRBJ2-3): DVKVTQSSRYLVKRTGEKVFLECVQDMDHENMFWYRQDPGLGLRLIYFSYDVKMKEKGDIPEGYSVSREKKERFSLILESASTNQTSMYLCASSLTVPDTQYFGPGTRLTVL.

The rearrangement links TRBV10-1 to TRBJ2-3; TRBD2 agrees at 7 bases. V gave up 3 bases and J gave up 5 bases; unmatched junction bases: 8. The germline CDR1 and CDR2 sequences are WNHNN and SYGVQD (reference sequence). The CDR3 loop spans 15 amino acids. CDR3 loop: CASSEGLAAGDTQYF. The CDR3 DNA reads as TGCGCCAGCAGTGAAGGGCTAGCGGCGGGAGATACGCAGTATTTT.

V gene TRBV19 combines with J gene TRBJ1-3, with D perhaps TRBD1 (5 bases). V shed 3 bases and J shed 2 bases, with 17 bases lying between them. The CDR3 spans 17 residues. Germline V gene sequence: CDR1 LNHDA, CDR2 SQIVND (reference sequence). This CDR3 is CASSMQGTHYAGNTIYF. The CDR3, as DNA: TGTGCCAGTAGTATGCAGGGTACCCATTACGCTGGAAACACCATATATTTT. Together with reference TRBV19 and TRBJ1-3, the CDR3 gives the full variable domain: DGGITQSPKYLFRKEGQNVTLSCEQNLNHDAMYWYRQDPGQGLRLIYYSQIVNDFQKGDIAEGYSVSREKKESFPLTVTSAQKNPTAFYLCASSMQGTHYAGNTIYFGEGSWLTVV.

The rearrangement joins TRBV30 to TRBJ2-1; D is unclear. CDR3 length equals 14 residues. Trimming took 2 bases from V and 6 from J, leaving 14 bases between them. CDR1 and CDR2 (germline): GTSNPN, SVGIG (reference sequence). The CDR3 region has the DNA TGTGCCTGGAGTAACGTGGCTTGGGGCAATGAGCAGTTCTTC. Encoded protein: CAWSNVAWGNEQFF. Supplemented by reference TRBV30 and TRBJ2-1, the full variable domain reads SQTIHQWPATLVQPVGSPLSLECTVEGTSNPNLYWYRQAAGRGLQLLFYSVGIGQISSEVPQNLSASRPQDRQFILSSKKLLLSDSGFYLCAWSNVAWGNEQFFGPGTRLTVL.

On this clone itself: One junction end does not reproduce the germline sequence, and a read error may be involved. This chain connects TRBV14 to TRBJ2-3, with 8 positions matching TRBD2. The CDR3 covers 16 residues. Germline V gene data show CDR1 as SGHDN and CDR2 as FVKESK. The CDR3 spells CASSHTAGGKAETQYF. CDR3 sequence (DNA): TGTGCCAGCAGCCATACCGCGGGGGGCAAAGCAGAAACGCAGTATTTT.

CDR3 protein: CASSVTTGKNYGYTF. Here the CDR3 DNA reads TGTGCCAGCAGCGTGACAACAGGGAAGAACTATGGCTACACCTTC. V gene TRBV5-6 combines with J gene TRBJ1-2; D might be TRBD1 (6 bases). Germline V gives CDR1 SGHDT, CDR2 YYEEEE. Trimming cost V 4 bases and J 2 bases, with 15 bases left between them. The CDR3 extends over 15 amino acids.

The chain has TRBV4-1 and TRBJ1-2, with D hard to call. V was trimmed by 4 bases and J by 6 bases, leaving 18 bases between them. CDR3 size: 15 residues. Looked up from germline, CDR1 is MGHRA and CDR2 is YSYEKL. The CDR3 sequence: CASSPENGFMDGYTF. The CDR3, as DNA: TGCGCCAGCAGCCCTGAGAATGGATTCATGGATGGCTACACCTTC.

The chain uses TRBV7-9 and TRBJ2-7; 9 nucleotides line up with TRBD1. Germline V gene lookup returns CDR1 SEHNR and CDR2 FQNEAQ (reference sequence). V gave up 5 bases and J gave up 7 bases; unmatched junction bases: 6. The CDR3 spans 13 residues. CDR3 sequence reads: CASSLGQGHEQYF. CDR3 in DNA: TGTGCCAGCAGCCTGGGACAGGGTCATGAGCAGTACTTC.

V gene TRBV5-1 combines with J gene TRBJ2-2; no reliable D call. V was pared by 1 base and J by 2 bases, with 3 bases between. CDR3 length: 13 amino acids. Germline CDR1 is SGHRS and CDR2 is YFSETQ. The CDR3 DNA reads TGCGCCAGCAGCTTGCAAAACACCGGGGAGCTGTTTTTT. It is translated as CASSLQNTGELFF. Full variable domain (remainder filled in from reference TRBV5-1 and TRBJ2-2): KAGVTQTPRYLIKTRGQQVTLSCSPISGHRSVSWYQQTPGQGLQFLFEYFSETQRNKGNFPGRFSGRQFSNSRSEMNVSTLELGDSALYLCASSLQNTGELFFGEGSRLTVL.

V is TRBV30 and J is TRBJ1-5, with D possibly being TRBD1 (6 bases). The V gene's germline CDR1 is GTSNPN and CDR2 SVGIG (reference sequence). Trimming removed 0 bases from V and 4 bases from J, with 13 bases in between. The CDR3 has 15 residues. CDR3 amino acids: CAWSVRGGGNQPQHF. The CDR3 DNA reads as TGTGCCTGGAGTGTAAGGGGGGGCGGTAATCAGCCCCAGCATTTT.

The gene calls are TRBV24-1 and TRBJ2-7, with 7 bases that match TRBD1. Germline V CDR1 and CDR2: KGHDR, SFDVKD. The CDR3 length is 15 residues. The V segment lost 5 bases and the J segment 3 bases; nucleotides outside the gene matches: 9. CDR3 region: CATSGGQDGIYEQYF. In nucleotides, the CDR3 is TGTGCCACCAGTGGCGGACAGGACGGGATCTACGAGCAGTACTTC.

The chain has TRBV2 and TRBJ2-5; 7 positions match TRBD2. The V gene's germline CDR1 is SNHLY and CDR2 FYNNEI. The J segment lost 2 bases and the V segment lost 0 bases, leaving 3 bases of the junction unmatched. The CDR3 consists of 15 residues. Here the CDR3 reads CASSEARAGQETQYF. The CDR3, as DNA: TGTGCCAGCAGTGAAGCGCGAGCGGGGCAAGAGACCCAGTACTTC.

The chain links TRBV18 to TRBJ2-5; TRBD2 agrees at 10 bases. This CDR3 comprises 16 residues. Germline CDR1 reads KGHSH; CDR2 reads LQKENI. The V and J ends lost 6 bases and 5 bases, in that order; junction bases with no gene match: 12. CDR3 DNA: TGTGCCAGCTCCTTAACACCAGCGGGAGGGGCGGAGACCCAGTACTTC. Its translation: CASSLTPAGGAETQYF. Combining the CDR3 with reference TRBV18 and TRBJ2-5 gives the whole variable domain NAGVMQNPRHLVRRRGQEARLRCSPMKGHSHVYWYRQLPEEGLKFMVYLQKENIIDESGMPKERFSAEFPKEGPSILRIQQVVRGDSAAYFCASSLTPAGGAETQYFGPGTRLLVL.